This TCR beta chain is from a study of blood T cell repertoires in COVID-19. Study details: Samples representing acute and convalescent COVID-19 were sourced from the United States, Italy and Spain. T cells, B-cell-depleted T cells, or PBMCs provided the cDNA or gDNA that served as material.

The CDR3 totals 12 residues. Germline V lookup: CDR1 GTSNPN, CDR2 SVGIG (reference sequence). V was pared by 8 bases and J by 8 bases, with 18 bases between. Original processing notes: Nucleated cell number was recorded as an estimate derived from reference gene primer amplification. The repertoire was sequenced with immunoSEQ multiplex PCR; TCRdb's copy has only in-frame clones and lacks some. The DNA was the basis for D and trimming; V, J and clone size are from that table. The sample gives 150,000 to 200,000 clones, around 81% of which show up once; less than 15% is in the top ten. The Seattle patients joined while their infection was active and were tracked longitudinally afterward.

The receptor was isolated from a woman over 75 with COVID-19, enrolled during active disease. Sample: peripheral blood. The chain joins TRBV30 to TRBJ1-2; D remains ambiguous. This CDR3 is CALLTGSEGYTF. CDR3 DNA sequence: TGTGCCCTCCTAACGGGGTCGGAGGGCTACACCTTC.